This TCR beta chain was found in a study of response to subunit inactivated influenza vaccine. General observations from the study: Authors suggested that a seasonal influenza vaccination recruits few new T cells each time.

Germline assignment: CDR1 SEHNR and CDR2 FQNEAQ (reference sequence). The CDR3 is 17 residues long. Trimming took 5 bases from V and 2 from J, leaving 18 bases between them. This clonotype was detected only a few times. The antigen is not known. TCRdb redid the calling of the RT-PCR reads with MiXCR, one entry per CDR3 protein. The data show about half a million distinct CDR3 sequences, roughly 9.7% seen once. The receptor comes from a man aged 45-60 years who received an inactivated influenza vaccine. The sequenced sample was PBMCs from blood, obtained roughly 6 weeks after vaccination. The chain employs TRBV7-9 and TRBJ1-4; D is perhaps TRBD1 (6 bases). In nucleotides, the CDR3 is TGTGCCAGCAGCCGCCTGACAGGTCTTCCGACTAATGAAAAACTGTTTTTT. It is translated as CASSRLTGLPTNEKLFF.